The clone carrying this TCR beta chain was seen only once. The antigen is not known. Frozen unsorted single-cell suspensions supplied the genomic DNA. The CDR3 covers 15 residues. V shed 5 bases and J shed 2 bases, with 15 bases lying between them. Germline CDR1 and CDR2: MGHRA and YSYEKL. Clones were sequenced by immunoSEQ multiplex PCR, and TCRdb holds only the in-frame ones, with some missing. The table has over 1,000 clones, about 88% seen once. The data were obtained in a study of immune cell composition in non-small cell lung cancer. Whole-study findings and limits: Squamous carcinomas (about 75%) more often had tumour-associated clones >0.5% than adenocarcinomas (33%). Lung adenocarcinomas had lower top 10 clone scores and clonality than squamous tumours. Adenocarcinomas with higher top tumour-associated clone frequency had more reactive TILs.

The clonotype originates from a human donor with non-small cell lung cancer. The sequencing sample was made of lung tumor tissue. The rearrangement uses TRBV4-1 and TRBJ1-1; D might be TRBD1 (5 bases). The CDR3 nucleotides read TGCGCCAGCAGCTCTTATCAGACAGCTAACACTGAAGCTTTCTTT. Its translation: CASSSYQTANTEAFF.